Sequencing of this T cell receptor (beta chain) was carried out in a study of response to subunit inactivated influenza vaccine. Findings and limits, study-wide: Each seasonal flu vaccination may recruit only limited new T cells, authors suggested.

Comments on this clonotype: Its cognate antigen is unknown.

TCRdb ran MiXCR on the RT-PCR reads and lists one entry per CDR3 protein. The repertoire consists of hundreds of thousands of distinct CDR3 sequences, with approximately 12% occurring once and the leading ten covering around 9.6%. Germline V gene data show CDR1 as MNHEY and CDR2 as SVGAGI. The germline V and J ends were trimmed by 0 bases and 4 bases, with 7 bases remaining between them. The CDR3 consists of 13 residues. J is TRBJ2-7 and V is TRBV6-5; D uncertain. The TCR comes from a man in his fifties or sixties who received an inactivated influenza vaccine. The specimen was PBMCs from blood, collected on the day of vaccination. The DNA for the CDR3 is TGTGCCAGCAGTTACTCGGCGGATTACGAGCAGTACTTC. Protein sequence: CASSYSADYEQYF.